Listed below are T cell receptor beta chains from one sample, sequenced in a study of cytomegalovirus exposure and HLA in healthy donors. Profiled with immunoSEQ multiplex PCR; TCRdb holds only in-frame clones, not every one. The table includes approximately 190,000 clones, about 90% detected once. Source material: PBMCs. The receptors derive from a boy aged 2 to 10 in good health and CMV-seronegative. CDR3s include the opening cysteine and the closing phenylalanine or tryptophan. Fields, in order: J gene, V gene, clone size, D gene, CDR3 DNA, CDR3 protein. D genes are given only for firm matches. For some rows the clone size is stated as once, few or many, or as a class when expanded; others skip it.

TRBJ1-2 | TRBV9 | once | TRBD1 | TGTGCCAGCAGCGTAGGGGACAGGGGGACCTATGGCTACACCTTC | CASSVGDRGTYGYTF
TRBJ1-1 | TRBV27 | - | - | TGTGCCAGCAGTTTTCGGACAGATCAGGAAGCTTTCTTT | CASSFRTDQEAFF
TRBJ1-1 | TRBV9 | - | TRBD1 | TGTGCCAGCAGCCCCGGCACAGGGGGCCAAATCGAGGACACTGAAGCTTTCTTT | CASSPGTGGQIEDTEAFF
TRBJ2-7 | TRBV30 | - | TRBD2 | TGTGCCTGCCGGACTAGCGACTCCTACGAGCAGTACTTC | CACRTSDSYEQYF
TRBJ2-7 | TRBV7-9 | - | - | TGTGCCAGCAGCGACCTTGGGAGAAGCTCCTACGAGCAGTACTTC | CASSDLGRSSYEQYF
TRBJ2-3 | TRBV15 | - | - | TGTGCCACCAGCAATGGGGACAAGTCAGATACGCAGTATTTT | CATSNGDKSDTQYF
TRBJ2-1 | TRBV5-1 | - | - | TGCGCCAGCAGCCCAGACTACAGCTCCTACAATGAGCAGTTCTTC | CASSPDYSSYNEQFF
TRBJ2-7 | TRBV9 | - | TRBD2 | TGTGCCAGCAGAGCCCTCTCAGGGCGGGAGCTCTACGAGCAGTACTTC | CASRALSGRELYEQYF
TRBJ2-7 | TRBV29-1 | - | - | TGCAGCGTTGAAGTCAGCGGGTTTGGGGAGCAGTACTTC | CSVEVSGFGEQYF
TRBJ2-7 | TRBV7-3 | - | TRBD2 | TGTGCCAGCAGTCCATCGGGCGGGGGCTACGAGCAGTACTTC | CASSPSGGGYEQYF
TRBJ2-5 | TRBV9 | - | - | TGTGCCAGCAGCGTAGACCCCGGGCGGGGAGAGACCCAGTACTTC | CASSVDPGRGETQYF
TRBJ2-7 | TRBV4-1 | - | TRBD2 | TGCGCCAGCAGCCTTCAGGGCAGCGGGAGTTACGAGCAGTACTTC | CASSLQGSGSYEQYF
TRBJ2-1 | TRBV5-1 | - | TRBD1 | TGCGCCAGCAGCAGGACAGGGGGTGTCAATGAGCAGTTCTTC | CASSRTGGVNEQFF
TRBJ1-2 | TRBV5-6 | few | - | TGTGCCAGCAGCTTGGCGCCGGGTGCCTACACCTTC | CASSLAPGAYTF
TRBJ1-1 | TRBV28 | - | - | TGTGCCAGCACCCGAGGGCGGGCTTTCTTT | CASTRGRAFF
TRBJ1-6 | TRBV7-9 | - | TRBD1 | TGTGCCAGCAGCTTAGCCACAGGGGGCGAATCACCCCTCCACTTT | CASSLATGGESPLHF
TRBJ2-2 | TRBV27 | - | - | TGTGCCAGCAGTTTCCCGAACTCCGGGGAGCTGTTTTTT | CASSFPNSGELFF
TRBJ1-2 | TRBV30 | - | TRBD1 | TGTGCCTGGAGTGTAGGGACAGGGCGTAACTATGGCTACACCTTC | CAWSVGTGRNYGYTF
TRBJ1-4 | TRBV27 | - | - | TGTGCCAGCAGTTTGATGGGGGCTGATGAAAAACTGTTTTTT | CASSLMGADEKLFF
TRBJ2-5 | TRBV11-2 | - | TRBD1 | TGTGCCAGCAGCTCGGGCGGGGACAGGCAAGAGACCCAGTACTTC | CASSSGGDRQETQYF
TRBJ2-7 | TRBV7-9 | - | TRBD1 | TGTGCTAGTATGCCCTGGGACAGCTCCTACGAGCAGTACTTC | CASMPWDSSYEQYF
TRBJ2-7 | TRBV6-7 | - | TRBD2 | TGTGCCAGCAGAAAAGCCGGGACTAGCGGTTCGAGCTCCTACGAGCAGTACTTC | CASRKAGTSGSSSYEQYF
TRBJ1-5 | TRBV5-6 | - | - | TGTGCCAGCAGCACTTACACAGGGACCGCAAATCAGCCCCAGCATTTT | CASSTYTGTANQPQHF
TRBJ2-7 | TRBV7-8 | - | TRBD1 | TGTGCCAGCAGCGCCCGGGACAGGGGATACGAGCAGTACTTC | CASSARDRGYEQYF
TRBJ1-2 | TRBV27 | - | - | TGTGCCAGCAGTTTGGGAAGCGGAAGGAACTATGGCTACACCTTC | CASSLGSGRNYGYTF
TRBJ2-3 | TRBV10-2 | - | TRBD2 | TGCGCCAGCAGGGGACTAGAGTCGGATACGCAGTATTTT | CASRGLESDTQYF
TRBJ2-3 | TRBV5-1 | - | - | TGCGCCAGCAGCTTGGACGGGACTAGCACAGATACGCAGTATTTT | CASSLDGTSTDTQYF
TRBJ2-3 | TRBV5-6 | - | - | TGTGCCAGCAGCCCGCGGGGTCTAGCGAGGGTAACAGATACGCAGTATTTT | CASSPRGLARVTDTQYF
TRBJ2-5 | TRBV19 | - | TRBD2 | TGTGCCAGTAGTATTGGCGGGACTAGTAGGGAGACCCAGTACTTC | CASSIGGTSRETQYF
TRBJ1-3 | TRBV7-9 | once | - | TGTGCCAGCAGCTTGACGGGCCGCAGGGTATCGAACGGATACACCATATATTTT | CASSLTGRRVSNGYTIYF
TRBJ2-7 | TRBV27 | - | - | TGTGCCAGCAGTTTATTGGGGCAGGTGGACGAGCAGTACTTC | CASSLLGQVDEQYF
TRBJ2-3 | TRBV4-2 | - | TRBD2 | TGTGCCAGCAGCCCGCAGACTAGCGGGACCACAGATACGCAGTATTTT | CASSPQTSGTTDTQYF
TRBJ1-2 | TRBV6-1 | - | TRBD1 | TGTGCCAGCAGTCAGGGGGAGAGCGGCTATGGCTACACCTTC | CASSQGESGYGYTF
TRBJ2-3 | TRBV5-1 | - | - | TGCGCCAGCAGCTTGGCCTTGAGCACAGATACGCAGTATTTT | CASSLALSTDTQYF
TRBJ1-2 | TRBV6-5 | - | - | TGTGCCAGCAGTCCACGGGAAGGCGACTATGGCTACACCTTC | CASSPREGDYGYTF
TRBJ2-6 | TRBV7-2 | - | TRBD1 | TGTGCCAGCAGCTTGGGACAGTCTGGGGCCAACGTCCTGACTTTC | CASSLGQSGANVLTF
TRBJ2-1 | TRBV5-1 | - | - | TGCGCCAGCAGCTCCACAGGGACCGTATACAATGAGCAGTTCTTC | CASSSTGTVYNEQFF
TRBJ2-7 | TRBV27 | - | TRBD1 | TGTGCCAGCAGTACATACCTGGGACAGGGTCTCAACGAGCAGTACTTC | CASSTYLGQGLNEQYF
TRBJ2-2 | TRBV18 | - | TRBD1 | TGTGCCAGCTCACCGCGACAGGGGGCGGCCGCCGGGGAGCTGTTTTTT | CASSPRQGAAAGELFF
TRBJ1-5 | TRBV19 | - | - | TGTGCCAGTAGTATTAGTAGCAATCAGCCCCAGCATTTT | CASSISSNQPQHF
TRBJ1-5 | TRBV4-2 | - | TRBD1 | TGTGCCAGCAGCCAAGAGGGACAGGCAAGGGTCTACAATCAGCCCCAGCATTTT | CASSQEGQARVYNQPQHF
TRBJ1-5 | TRBV7-8 | - | - | TGTGCCAGCAGTCAGGTTGGCGTCAATCAGCCCCAGCATTTT | CASSQVGVNQPQHF
TRBJ2-7 | TRBV5-1 | - | TRBD1 | TGCGCCAGCAGCGGGGACAGGGGCTTCCACGAGCAGTACTTC | CASSGDRGFHEQYF